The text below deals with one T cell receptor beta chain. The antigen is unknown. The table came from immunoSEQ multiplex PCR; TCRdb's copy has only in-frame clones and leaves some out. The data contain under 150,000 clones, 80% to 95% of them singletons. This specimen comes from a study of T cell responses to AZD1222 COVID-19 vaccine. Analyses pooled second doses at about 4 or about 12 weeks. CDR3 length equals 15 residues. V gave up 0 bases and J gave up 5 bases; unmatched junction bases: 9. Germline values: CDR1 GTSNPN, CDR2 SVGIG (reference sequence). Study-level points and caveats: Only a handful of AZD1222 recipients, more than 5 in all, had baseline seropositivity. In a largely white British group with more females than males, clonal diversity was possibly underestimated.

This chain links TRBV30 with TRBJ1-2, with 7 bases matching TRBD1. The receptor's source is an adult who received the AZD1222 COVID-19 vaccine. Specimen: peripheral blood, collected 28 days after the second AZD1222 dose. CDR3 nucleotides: TGTGCCTGGAGTGTACTTCAGGGGGGCTGGTATGGCTACACCTTC. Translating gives CAWSVLQGGWYGYTF.